These T cell receptor beta chains were read from a single sample in a study of cytomegalovirus exposure and HLA in healthy donors. Sequenced by immunoSEQ multiplex PCR; TCRdb stores in-frame clones only, minus some. The repertoire holds some 190,000 clones, with 80% as singletons. Sequenced material: PBMCs. The receptors originated from a girl aged 5-17 years in good health and CMV-seropositive. The CDR3 runs from the conserved cysteine through the conserved F or W. The D gene is left open where the match is weak. Only some rows state a clone size, as once, few, many or a class for expanded clones.

J	D	size	V	CDR3	DNA
TRBJ1-3	-	-	TRBV5-1	CASSLDPAGNTIYF	TGCGCCAGCAGCTTGGATCCAGCTGGAAACACCATATATTTT
TRBJ2-4	TRBD1	-	TRBV18	CASSRQTGVAKNIQYF	TGTGCCAGCTCACGTCAGACAGGGGTAGCCAAAAACATTCAGTACTTC
TRBJ1-5	-	few	TRBV19	CASSSPGWRNQPQHF	TGTGCCAGTAGTAGCCCGGGTTGGCGCAATCAGCCCCAGCATTTT
TRBJ2-5	TRBD2	-	TRBV11-2	CASRGLAGPPGETQYF	TGTGCCAGCAGGGGACTAGCGGGACCCCCGGGGGAGACCCAGTACTTC
TRBJ2-7	-	-	TRBV4-1	CASSQEGGPMPYEQYF	TGCGCCAGCAGCCAAGAAGGGGGACCAATGCCCTACGAGCAGTACTTC
TRBJ2-5	-	-	TRBV11-2	CASSSDGETQYF	TGTGCCAGCAGCTCAGACGGGGAGACCCAGTACTTC
TRBJ2-1	TRBD2	few	TRBV4-1	CASSQDKASGGYNEQFF	TGCGCCAGCAGCCAAGATAAGGCTAGCGGGGGCTACAATGAGCAGTTCTTC
TRBJ2-6	-	once	TRBV7-2	CASSKGAGANVLTF	TGTGCCAGCAGCAAAGGGGCTGGGGCCAACGTCCTGACTTTC
TRBJ1-1	-	-	TRBV27	CASSIHSLGGAEAFF	TGTGCCAGCAGTATACATTCTCTTGGAGGCGCTGAAGCTTTCTTT
TRBJ1-1	-	-	TRBV18	CASSFGEGVGNTEAFF	-
TRBJ2-7	-	-	TRBV30	CAWRSVSSVTYEQYF	TGTGCCTGGCGGAGCGTAAGTTCAGTTACCTACGAGCAGTACTTC
TRBJ2-7	TRBD2	-	TRBV4-3	CASSPGLAAYEQYF	TGCGCCAGCAGCCCGGGACTAGCGGCCTACGAGCAGTACTTC
TRBJ2-7	-	-	TRBV27	CASSLGRGYEQYF	TGTGCCAGCAGTTTGGGGCGAGGCTACGAGCAGTACTTC
TRBJ2-3	-	-	TRBV5-4	CASSMGGHSTDTQYF	TGTGCCAGCAGCATGGGGGGGCATAGCACAGATACGCAGTATTTT
TRBJ2-7	TRBD2	-	TRBV9	CASSLGPASGSSYEQYF	TGTGCCAGCAGTTTGGGTCCGGCTAGCGGGTCCTCCTACGAGCAGTACTTC
TRBJ2-2	TRBD2	-	TRBV5-4	CASSSGTNPNTGELFF	TGTGCCAGCAGCTCAGGGACTAACCCTAACACCGGGGAGCTGTTTTTT
TRBJ1-5	TRBD1	few	TRBV27	CASSLTGPQTTHF	TGTGCCAGCAGTTTGACAGGGCCCCAGACCACGCATTTT
TRBJ1-3	-	-	TRBV19	CASSSTFGNTIYF	TGTGCCAGTAGTTCAACTTTTGGAAACACCATATATTTT
TRBJ2-3	-	-	TRBV7-9	CASSLDTGEDTQYF	TGTGCCAGCAGCTTAGACACGGGGGAAGATACGCAGTATTTT
TRBJ2-1	-	-	TRBV29-1	CSVRGNEQFF	TGCAGCGTTCGGGGCAATGAGCAGTTCTTC
TRBJ1-1	-	-	TRBV6-1	CASRPRQLLNTEAFF	TGTGCCAGCAGACCCAGGCAGTTATTGAACACTGAAGCTTTCTTT
TRBJ2-5	TRBD1	-	TRBV19	CASTPGQGARETQYF	TGTGCCAGTACCCCCGGACAGGGGGCGAGGGAGACCCAGTACTTC
TRBJ2-7	-	-	TRBV5-1	CASSATGRAYEQYF	TGCGCCAGCAGCGCGACGGGGAGAGCCTACGAGCAGTACTTC
TRBJ2-3	-	-	TRBV4-1	CASSLPGGGMSTDTQYF	TGCGCCAGCAGCCTCCCCGGTGGCGGGATGAGCACAGATACGCAGTATTTT
TRBJ1-2	-	once	TRBV15	CATSSPQQALGLYGYTF	TGTGCCACCAGCAGCCCCCAACAGGCCCTGGGGCTCTATGGCTACACCTTC
TRBJ1-5	-	-	TRBV6-5	CASSSGYNQPQHF	TGTGCCAGCAGTTCGGGGTACAATCAGCCCCAGCATTTT
TRBJ2-7	TRBD1	-	TRBV6-1	CASSAWTGGYEQYF	TGTGCCAGCAGTGCCTGGACAGGTGGCTACGAGCAGTACTTC
TRBJ2-7	-	-	TRBV7-9	CASSPRVDEQYF	TGTGCCAGCAGCCCTCGGGTTGACGAGCAGTACTTC
TRBJ1-1	TRBD1	-	TRBV18	CASAYSGQIMNTEAFF	TGTGCCAGCGCGTATTCGGGACAGATAATGAACACTGAAGCTTTCTTT
TRBJ1-1	-	-	TRBV5-6	CASSLVRGLTDTEAFF	TGTGCCAGCAGCTTGGTAAGGGGACTAACTGACACTGAAGCTTTCTTT
TRBJ2-3	-	-	TRBV5-4	CASSTDDGVGSDTQYF	TGTGCCAGCTCCACCGACGACGGAGTGGGTTCAGATACGCAGTATTTT
TRBJ2-1	TRBD2	-	TRBV11-2	CASIGNAGAYNEQFF	TGTGCCAGCATCGGGAACGCGGGAGCGTACAATGAGCAGTTCTTC
TRBJ1-1	-	-	TRBV5-8	CASRPRGDTEAFF	TGTGCCAGCAGGCCTCGGGGAGACACTGAAGCTTTCTTT
TRBJ2-3	TRBD2	many	TRBV6-1	CASRRGREDTQYF	TGTGCCAGCAGACGCGGGAGGGAGGATACGCAGTATTTT